A single sample gave rise to the 32 T cell receptor beta chains below, sequenced in a study of control samples from healthy donors and cancer patients. Only in-frame clones appear in the TCRdb table, and some are missing; sequencing was by immunoSEQ multiplex PCR. The sample has approximately 99,000 clones, about 80% seen once. Sequenced input: blood. All receptors come from a man in his late teens or twenties in good health.

This clone came up a few times. The chain combines TRBV25-1 with TRBJ2-3, with D unresolved. Trimming shortened V by 8 bases and J by 0 bases, and 3 bases separated the two germline ends. The germline V gene has CDR1 MGHDK and CDR2 SYGVNS. The CDR3 extends over 11 amino acids. This CDR3 is CASESTDTQYF. The CDR3 DNA reads as TGTGCCAGCGAGAGCACAGATACGCAGTATTTT.

V and J are TRBV28 and TRBJ2-7, with D possibly matching TRBD2 (6 bases). V was clipped by 3 bases and J by 6 bases, with 18 bases between them. The CDR3 consists of 15 residues. Germline CDR1 reads MDHEN; CDR2 reads SYDVKM. CDR3 sequence reads: CASSFFGGREAEQYF. The DNA for the CDR3 is TGTGCCAGCAGTTTCTTTGGTGGCAGGGAGGCCGAGCAGTACTTC. Full variable domain (remainder filled in from reference TRBV28 and TRBJ2-7): DVKVTQSSRYLVKRTGEKVFLECVQDMDHENMFWYRQDPGLGLRLIYFSYDVKMKEKGDIPEGYSVSREKKERFSLILESASTNQTSMYLCASSFFGGREAEQYFGPGTRLTVT.

This clone was counted only a few times. V usage is TRBV6-2 or TRBV6-3 and J usage is TRBJ1-2, with TRBD1 matching over 7 bases. Germline V CDR1 and CDR2: MNHEY, SVGEGT. This CDR3 has 16 residues. Unmatched junction bases numbered 13, after V lost 5 bases and J lost 4 bases. The CDR3 DNA sequence: TGTGCCAGCAGTACGCGGACAGGACTAGCTTCCTATGGCTACACCTTC. Translated: CASSTRTGLASYGYTF.

This clone was counted a single time. This chain joins TRBV19 and TRBJ1-6; no definite D call. Germline CDR1 and CDR2: LNHDA and SQIVND (reference sequence). The CDR3 spans 16 residues. V lost 3 bases and J lost 1, with 10 bases in between. CDR3 region: CASSIGGWSYNSPLHF. The CDR3 DNA reads TGTGCCAGTAGTATTGGCGGTTGGTCCTATAATTCACCCCTCCACTTT.

The chain is built from TRBV7-9 and TRBJ2-5; possibly TRBD1 or TRBD2 for D (6 bases each). V lost 7 bases and J lost 5, with 17 bases in between. This CDR3 is 14 amino acids long. Germline CDR1 reads SEHNR; CDR2 reads FQNEAQ (reference sequence). CDR3 in DNA: TGTGCCAGCACCCTCCCGGGGGCCACGGAGACCCAGTACTTC. It translates to CASTLPGATETQYF.

This sequence joins TRBV29-1 and TRBJ2-7; D remains ambiguous. Germline lookup yields CDR1 SQVTM and CDR2 ANQGSEA. The germline V and J ends were trimmed by 4 bases and 3 bases, with 7 bases remaining between them. The CDR3 runs 11 residues. The CDR3: CSVGDGYEQYF. CDR3 bases: TGCAGCGTTGGAGACGGCTACGAGCAGTACTTC.

This clone occurred once. This sequence joins TRBV11-2 and TRBJ1-3, with D maybe TRBD1 (6 bases). The CDR3 length is 16 residues. Germline lookup yields CDR1 SGHAT and CDR2 FQNNGV. V shed 6 bases and J shed 4 bases, with 19 bases lying between them. The CDR3 loop is CASSPMRGGQGNTIYF. CDR3 nucleotide sequence: TGTGCCAGCAGTCCGATGCGAGGGGGACAAGGAAACACCATATATTTT.

Details on this clone: The sample contains more than one DNA sequence encoding this CDR3. The rearrangement uses TRBV11-2 and TRBJ2-2; D unresolved. The CDR3 has 12 amino acids. Germline lookup yields CDR1 SGHAT and CDR2 FQNNGV. V was shortened by 6 bases and J by 2 bases, with 4 bases between the two germline ends. CDR3 nucleotide sequence: TGTGCCAGCAGGCTAAACACCGGGGAGCTGTTTTTT. Translating gives CASRLNTGELFF.

The gene calls are TRBV5-6 and TRBJ2-3; weak D call: TRBD2 (5 bases). The V and J ends lost 4 bases and 0 bases respectively, with 15 bases between them. The CDR3 spans 16 residues. Germline V CDR1 and CDR2: SGHDT, YYEEEE. CDR3 DNA sequence: TGTGCCAGCAGCCACGGATCCGGACTGAGCACAGATACGCAGTATTTT. This sequence encodes CASSHGSGLSTDTQYF.

This chain connects TRBV27 to TRBJ1-5; 8 bases align to TRBD1. The ends lost 3 bases at V and 4 bases at J; junction bases unmatched: 2. The CDR3 covers 14 residues. Per the germline V gene, CDR1 is MNHEY and CDR2 is SMNVEV (reference sequence). In nucleotides, the CDR3 is TGTGCCAGCAGTTTCGGACAGGGAAATCAGCCCCAGCATTTT. Its protein product is CASSFGQGNQPQHF.

The V and J genes are TRBV28 and TRBJ1-2; D might be TRBD1 (5 bases). Germline CDR1 MDHEN, CDR2 SYDVKM. The CDR3 has 14 amino acids. Trimming removed 6 bases from V and 3 bases from J, with 14 bases in between. CDR3 loop: CASSRWVGDYGYTF. Written as DNA, the CDR3 is TGTGCCAGCAGCCGCTGGGTAGGGGACTATGGCTACACCTTC.

CDR3 region: CASSLLASGSADTQYF. CDR3 nucleotide sequence: TGCGCCAGCAGCTTGTTGGCTAGCGGGTCCGCAGATACGCAGTATTTT. The chain employs TRBV5-1 and TRBJ2-3; 8 bases align to TRBD2. V was pared by 1 base and J by 4 bases, with 8 bases of the junction left unmatched. The CDR3 is 16 amino acids. Germline V gene lookup returns CDR1 SGHRS and CDR2 YFSETQ.

The chain couples TRBV30 to TRBJ2-7, with a tentative D call TRBD2 (5 bases). Germline CDR1 is GTSNPN and CDR2 is SVGIG (reference sequence). With 0 bases removed from V and 6 bases from J, the gap between germline ends came to 12 bases. This CDR3 region has 13 residues. CDR3 nucleotides: TGTGCCTGGAGTGTACTAGGGCGGTCCGAGCAGTACTTC. Protein sequence: CAWSVLGRSEQYF.

The genes are TRBV3-1 (or the pseudogene TRBV3-2) and TRBJ1-5; no firm D call. Trimming removed 4 bases from V and 3 bases from J, with 10 bases in between. There are 14 residues in the CDR3. The germline V gene has CDR1 LGHDT and CDR2 YNNKEL (reference sequence). Here the CDR3 reads CASSLSGVNQPQHF. The CDR3, as DNA: TGTGCCAGCAGCCTCTCGGGCGTCAATCAGCCCCAGCATTTT.

The chain employs TRBV6-5 and TRBJ2-1; D might be TRBD2 (7 bases). V was trimmed by 5 bases and J by 4 bases, leaving 15 bases between them. Looked up from germline, CDR1 is MNHEY and CDR2 is SVGAGI. The CDR3 runs 15 residues. The CDR3 DNA reads TGTGCCAGCAGTCCTCTAGGGGGGGCGTACAATGAGCAGTTCTTC. Protein sequence: CASSPLGGAYNEQFF.

This chain joins TRBV28 and TRBJ1-2; 10 bases are shared with TRBD1. The germline V gene has CDR1 MDHEN and CDR2 SYDVKM. Unmatched junction bases numbered 4, after V lost 4 bases and J lost 2 bases. This CDR3 spans 15 amino acids. In nucleotides, the CDR3 is TGTGCCAGCAGTTCCCGGGACAGGGGAAACTATGGCTACACCTTC. It encodes CASSSRDRGNYGYTF.

The chain couples TRBV5-6 to TRBJ1-1; D unresolved. This CDR3 contains 15 residues. Germline V gene data show CDR1 as SGHDT and CDR2 as YYEEEE. V was shortened by 4 bases and J by 0 bases, with 13 bases between the two germline ends. This CDR3 is CASSPLPLMNTEAFF. The DNA for the CDR3 is TGTGCCAGCAGCCCCCTGCCCCTCATGAACACTGAAGCTTTCTTT. The full variable domain, in which reference TRBV5-6 and TRBJ1-1 provide the parts outside the CDR3, is DAGVTQSPTHLIKTRGQQVTLRCSPKSGHDTVSWYQQALGQGPQFIFQYYEEEERQRGNFPDRFSGHQFPNYSSELNVNALLLGDSALYLCASSPLPLMNTEAFFGQGTRLTVV.

This clone was seen a handful of times. In DNA, the CDR3 is TGTGCCAGCAGTTTATCCGGGTTTACGGATTCACCCCTCCACTTT. It encodes CASSLSGFTDSPLHF. This chain links TRBV27 with TRBJ1-6; no reliable D call. V was trimmed by 0 bases and J by 8 bases, leaving 11 bases between them. Germline V lookup: CDR1 MNHEY, CDR2 SMNVEV (reference sequence). The CDR3 is made up of 15 amino acids.

The J gene is TRBJ1-5, the V gene TRBV13; D is possibly TRBD1 (6 bases). Germline CDR1 is PRHDT and CDR2 is FYEKMQ (reference sequence). V shed 6 bases and J shed 6 bases, with 12 bases lying between them. CDR3 length equals 13 residues. The CDR3 sequence: CASSPRGVQPQHF. For the CDR3, the DNA is TGTGCCAGCAGTCCGAGGGGGGTTCAGCCCCAGCATTTT. The whole variable domain, remainder taken from reference TRBV13 and TRBJ1-5, is AAGVIQSPRHLIKEKRETATLKCYPIPRHDTVYWYQQGPGQDPQFLISFYEKMQSDKGSIPDRFSAQQFSDYHSELNMSSLELGDSALYFCASSPRGVQPQHFGDGTRLSIL.

The chain links TRBV4-2 to TRBJ2-1; D is perhaps TRBD1 (5 bases). Germline assignment: CDR1 LGHNA and CDR2 YNFKEQ. This CDR3 contains 14 residues. The V end lost 0 bases, the J end lost 4 bases, and 7 bases lay between the germline ends. The CDR3, as DNA: TGTGCCAGCAGCCAAGAACAGGTTTACAATGAGCAGTTCTTC. Translation: CASSQEQVYNEQFF.

The CDR3 sequence is CASSNRTSGGAGEQYF. CDR3 bases: TGCGCCAGCAGCAACCGGACTAGCGGGGGGGCAGGCGAGCAGTACTTC. V usage is TRBV5-1 and J usage is TRBJ2-7, with 15 bases lining up with TRBD2. In germline, CDR1 is SGHRS, CDR2 YFSETQ. J was trimmed by 6 bases and V by 4 bases; bases with no gene match: 8. The CDR3 spans 16 residues. Filled out from reference TRBV5-1 and TRBJ2-7, the complete variable domain reads KAGVTQTPRYLIKTRGQQVTLSCSPISGHRSVSWYQQTPGQGLQFLFEYFSETQRNKGNFPGRFSGRQFSNSRSEMNVSTLELGDSALYLCASSNRTSGGAGEQYFGPGTRLTVT.

The V call is TRBV30, the J call TRBJ1-1; possible D gene TRBD1, 5 bases. CDR1 GTSNPN and CDR2 SVGIG come from the germline V gene (reference sequence). Trimming stripped 4 bases from V and 2 bases from J, with 11 bases between. The CDR3 consists of 13 residues. CDR3 region: CAWNARGNTEAFF. As DNA, the CDR3 is TGTGCCTGGAATGCAAGGGGCAACACTGAAGCTTTCTTT.

This clone was counted once. The genes are TRBV18 and TRBJ2-4; TRBD2 aligns across 11 bases. CDR1 and CDR2 from the germline V gene are KGHSH and LQKENI. This CDR3 comprises 17 residues. The trim removed 3 bases at V and 5 bases at J, leaving 9 bases unmatched. CDR3 DNA: TGTGCCAGCTCACCGGGCCTAGCGGGGGGCCTCGAAAACATTCAGTACTTC. As protein: CASSPGLAGGLENIQYF. The variable domain in full, completed from reference TRBV18 and TRBJ2-4, reads NAGVMQNPRHLVRRRGQEARLRCSPMKGHSHVYWYRQLPEEGLKFMVYLQKENIIDESGMPKERFSAEFPKEGPSILRIQQVVRGDSAAYFCASSPGLAGGLENIQYFGAGTRLSVL.

This clone turned up a few times. The chain uses TRBV6-6 and TRBJ1-1; D is possibly TRBD1 (5 bases). Looked up from germline, CDR1 is MNHNY and CDR2 is SVGAGI (reference sequence). The V end was cut by 8 bases, the J end by 0 bases, with 10 bases between. This CDR3 spans 13 amino acids. The CDR3 sequence: CASFRGVNTEAFF. The DNA for the CDR3 is TGTGCCAGCTTCCGAGGGGTGAACACTGAAGCTTTCTTT.

This chain joins TRBV10-1 and TRBJ2-5, with TRBD1 as a possible D gene (5 bases). This CDR3 has 15 residues. Trimming stripped 3 bases from V and 2 bases from J, with 13 bases between. Per the germline V gene, CDR1 is WNHNN and CDR2 is SYGVQD (reference sequence). The CDR3 loop reads CASSEKQGFQETQYF. The CDR3 coding sequence is TGCGCCAGCAGTGAAAAGCAGGGCTTTCAAGAGACCCAGTACTTC.

This chain uses TRBV13 with TRBJ2-7, with 9 bases aligning to TRBD1. CDR3 length: 15 amino acids. Germline loops: CDR1 PRHDT, CDR2 FYEKMQ (reference sequence). The junction had 7 bases not matched to a gene; V was cut back by 2 bases and J by 5 bases. CDR3 nucleotide sequence: TGTGCCAGCAGCTTAAGCCGACAGGGGGTCGACGAGCAGTACTTC. Amino acid sequence: CASSLSRQGVDEQYF.

This chain links TRBV19 with TRBJ2-3; no clear D. This CDR3 contains 15 residues. Germline V gene sequence: CDR1 LNHDA, CDR2 SQIVND (reference sequence). Trimming left V 1 base short and J 1 base short, with 9 bases between. The CDR3 sequence is CASSIGAPRTDTQYF. DNA of the CDR3: TGTGCCAGTAGTATAGGGGCACCCCGCACAGATACGCAGTATTTT.

There are a few counts of this clone. This rearrangement joins TRBV27 to TRBJ1-1, with D possibly being TRBD1 (6 bases). Germline V CDR1 and CDR2: MNHEY, SMNVEV (reference sequence). Trimming took 6 bases from V and 6 from J, leaving 14 bases between them. The CDR3 is 13 amino acids. As DNA, the CDR3 is TGTGCCAGCAGGCAGGGGATTGTCGCTGAAGCTTTCTTT. Translating it yields CASRQGIVAEAFF.

The chain joins TRBV6-5 to TRBJ2-6; D is possibly TRBD1 (6 bases). The CDR3 totals 14 residues. Germline values: CDR1 MNHEY, CDR2 SVGAGI. The ends were cut back, 7 bases at V and 2 bases at J, with 9 bases in the middle. As DNA, the CDR3 is TGTGCCAGCACCAACAGGGCTGGGGCCAACGTCCTGACTTTC. Protein sequence: CASTNRAGANVLTF.

The rearrangement links TRBV7-2 to TRBJ2-3; D remains unclear. This CDR3 contains 16 residues. V lost 2 bases and J 2 bases, leaving 14 bases between the germline ends. Germline CDR1 and CDR2: SGHTA and FQGNSA. The CDR3 region is CASSLRSPPFTDTQYF. The CDR3 region has the DNA TGTGCCAGCAGCTTAAGGTCCCCCCCCTTCACAGATACGCAGTATTTT.

V is TRBV9 and J is TRBJ1-3; D remains ambiguous. The CDR3 runs to 11 residues. Trimming shortened V by 0 bases and J by 9 bases, and 4 bases separated the two germline ends. Germline V gene data show CDR1 as SGDLS and CDR2 as YYNGEE. The CDR3 protein is CASSVGGTIYF. The DNA of the CDR3 is TGTGCCAGCAGCGTAGGCGGCACCATATATTTT.

This sequence joins TRBV4-2 and TRBJ2-3, with a weak D call TRBD1 (5 bases). Germline CDR1 LGHNA, CDR2 YNFKEQ. V lost 6 bases to trimming and J lost 0 bases, with 16 bases between them. This CDR3 contains 16 residues. CDR3 sequence reads: CASSREGVTSTDTQYF. CDR3 sequence (DNA): TGTGCCAGCAGTCGAGAAGGGGTAACTAGCACAGATACGCAGTATTTT.